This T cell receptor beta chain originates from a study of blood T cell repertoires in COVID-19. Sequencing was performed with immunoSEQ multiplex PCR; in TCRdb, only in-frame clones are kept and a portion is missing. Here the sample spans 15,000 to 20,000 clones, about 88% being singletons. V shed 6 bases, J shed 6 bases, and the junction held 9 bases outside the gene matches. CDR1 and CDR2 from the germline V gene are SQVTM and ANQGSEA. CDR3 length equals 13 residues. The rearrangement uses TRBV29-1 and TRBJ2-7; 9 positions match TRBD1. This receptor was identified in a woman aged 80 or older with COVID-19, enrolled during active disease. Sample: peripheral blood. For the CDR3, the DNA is TGCAGCGTGTCCGGGACAGGGTCGGCCGAGCAGTACTTC. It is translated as CSVSGTGSAEQYF.